This TCR beta chain was profiled in a study of blood T cell repertoires in COVID-19. As handled by the study authors: From reference gene primer amplification, estimates of nucleated cell counts were derived. Using immunoSEQ multiplex PCR, the repertoire was profiled, and TCRdb retains in-frame clones only, with some absent. V, J and clone size are those of that table, while D and trimming were read from the DNA. The sample has 20,000 to 25,000 clones, about 90% seen once. Germline V gene lookup returns CDR1 SGHVS and CDR2 FNYEAQ. V was cut by 1 base and J by 1 base, with 4 bases left in between. CDR3 length: 14 residues.

This chain connects TRBV7-6 to TRBJ2-2; no reliable D call. Sequencing was performed on peripheral blood. The TCR originated in a human donor in a cohort sampled during active COVID-19. CDR3 in amino acids: CASSLVQNTGELFF. CDR3 DNA: TGTGCCAGCAGCTTAGTACAGAACACCGGGGAGCTGTTTTTT. Looking up the rest from reference TRBV7-6 and TRBJ2-2 gives the full variable domain: GAGVSQSPRYKVTKRGQDVALRCDPISGHVSLYWYRQALGQGPEFLTYFNYEAQQDKSGLPNDRFSAERPEGSISTLTIQRTEQRDSAMYRCASSLVQNTGELFFGEGSRLTVL.